This TCR beta chain emerged from a study of metastatic and nonmetastatic thyroid tumors. Study-wide background: Malignant thyroid and benign thyroid patients provided blood and tumor or nodule tissue whose repertoires were compared.

Every patient was untreated before thyroid surgery. General observations from the study: Malignant thyroid tumors reportedly exceeded benign nodules significantly in TCR beta diversity, with the difference appearing in blood and tumor.

The CDR3 consists of 15 residues. The germline CDR1 and CDR2 sequences are WSHSY and SAAADI. Between the trimmed V and J ends, which lost 6 bases and 3 bases, there was a span of 17 bases. In its sample, this clone was seen a few times. Its matching antigen is unknown. A clone one base away is much larger, so this may be a read error. Authors' processing steps: Clinicopathological groups differed in CDR3, with these differences serving to build a distant-metastasis classifier for papillary thyroid cancer. TCRdb reassembled clones from the PCR reads with MiXCR. These V and J calls rely on TCRdb rather than the paper's analysis. The sample shows roughly 40,000 clones, less than 20% of them seen only once.

Input material: blood. The TCR comes from a female donor with papillary thyroid cancer or a benign thyroid nodule (not recorded which). Some clones in this sample may be carry-over from other donors' samples. The chain carries TRBV10-2 and TRBJ1-1; D is uncertain. CDR3 sequence (DNA): TGCGCCAGCAGGGGATTCGGGCCCATGGACACTGAAGCTTTCTTT. Encoded protein: CASRGFGPMDTEAFF.